This note documents a single TCR beta chain sequence. Indicated time point: patch test 1, 2 weeks after DPC sensitization. Treatment defined: therapeutic diphenylcyclopropenone sensitization with weekly scalp DPC. In germline, CDR1 is SEHNR, CDR2 FQNEAQ (reference sequence). The length of the CDR3 is 15 residues. V lost 4 bases to trimming and J lost 0 bases, with 13 bases between them. The data derive from a study of human T cells and chemical hapten exposure. One entry per CDR3 protein, called by TCRdb with MiXCR from the RACE reads. The profile covers roughly 82,000 distinct CDR3 sequences, with 10% to 15% appearing a single time and 3.5% taken by the ten largest.

The source is an older woman with alopecia areata. Some clones in this sample may be carry-over from other donors' samples. V gene TRBV7-9 combines with J gene TRBJ2-7; maybe TRBD2 (7 bases). This specimen was whole blood, taken in connection with sensitization to the hapten diphenylcyclopropenone (DPC). The CDR3 region is CASSSGGPTSYEQYF. The CDR3 nucleotides are TGTGCCAGCAGCTCCGGGGGGCCGACCTCCTACGAGCAGTACTTC.